One sample yielded the 5 T cell receptor beta chains listed below, sequenced in a study of blood T cell repertoires in COVID-19. Measured with immunoSEQ multiplex PCR; TCRdb has only the in-frame clones, and not every one. The data show roughly 340,000 clones, 88% seen once. Material for sequencing was peripheral blood. These receptors originate from a woman in her 70s with COVID-19, enrolled during active disease.

The rearrangement links TRBV20-1 to TRBJ1-2, with D uncertain. Germline CDR1 and CDR2: DFQATT and SNEGSKA (reference sequence). The V end lost 6 bases, the J end lost 4 bases, and 15 bases lay between the germline ends. This CDR3 is 13 amino acids long. CDR3 region: CSASSLGGYGYTF. CDR3 DNA: TGCAGTGCCAGTTCCCTAGGCGGCTATGGCTACACCTTC.

This clone has a single count. V is TRBV6-5 and J is TRBJ1-5; a weak D match, TRBD1 (6 bases). The germline V gene has CDR1 MNHEY and CDR2 SVGAGI. Trimming stripped 5 bases from V and 1 base from J, with 12 bases between. CDR3 size: 15 residues. The CDR3 protein is CASSRSTGSNQPQHF. The CDR3 DNA sequence: TGTGCCAGCAGTAGATCAACAGGGAGCAATCAGCCCCAGCATTTT.

V usage is TRBV30 and J usage is TRBJ1-2; tentatively, D is TRBD1 (6 bases). Germline V lookup: CDR1 GTSNPN, CDR2 SVGIG (reference sequence). The V end lost 0 bases, the J end lost 4 bases, and 15 bases lay between the germline ends. CDR3 length: 15 residues. CDR3 DNA sequence: TGTGCCTGGAGTGTGCCCCACAGGGACCGCTATGGCTACACCTTC. It translates to CAWSVPHRDRYGYTF.

The chain employs TRBV6-6 and TRBJ1-2; 11 bases are shared with TRBD1. V shed 2 bases and J 4 bases; nucleotides not matched to a gene: 3. Germline-derived CDR1 and CDR2 are MNHNY and SVGAGI (reference sequence). The CDR3 totals 15 residues. As DNA, the CDR3 is TGTGCCAGCAGTTACCGGACAGGGGGCGGCTATGGCTACACCTTC. Its protein is CASSYRTGGGYGYTF.

A single count supports this clone. The chain links TRBV29-1 to TRBJ2-5; D perhaps matches TRBD2 (5 bases). The germline V and J ends were trimmed by 8 bases and 9 bases, with 13 bases remaining between them. Germline CDR1 reads SQVTM; CDR2 reads ANQGSEA. The CDR3 covers 10 residues. DNA of the CDR3: TGCAGCACCCCCTCGGAGGCCCAGTACTTC. It encodes CSTPSEAQYF.